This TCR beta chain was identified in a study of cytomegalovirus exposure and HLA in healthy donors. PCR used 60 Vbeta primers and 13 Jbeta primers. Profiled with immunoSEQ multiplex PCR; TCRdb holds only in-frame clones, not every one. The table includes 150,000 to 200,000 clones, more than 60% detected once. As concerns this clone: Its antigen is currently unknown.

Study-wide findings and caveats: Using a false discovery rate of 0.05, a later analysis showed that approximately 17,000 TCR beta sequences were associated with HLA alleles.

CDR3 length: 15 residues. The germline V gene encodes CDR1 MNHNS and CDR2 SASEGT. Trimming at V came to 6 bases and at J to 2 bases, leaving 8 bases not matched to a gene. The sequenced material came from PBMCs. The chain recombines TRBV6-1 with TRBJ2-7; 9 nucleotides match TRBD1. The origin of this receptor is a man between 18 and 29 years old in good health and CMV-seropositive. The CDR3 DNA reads TGTGCCAGCAGCGATGACAGGGGGAATCCCTACGAGCAGTACTTC. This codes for CASSDDRGNPYEQYF.